The 7 T cell receptor beta chains reported below all come from one sample, sequenced in a study of Ad26.COV2.S vaccination and SARS-CoV-2 variants. Clones were read by immunoSEQ multiplex PCR, and TCRdb kept only the in-frame ones, dropping some. This sample carries about 180,000 clones, about 83% of them seen once, and the ten largest clones take approximately 6%. The sample consisted of peripheral blood, taken after recovery from COVID-19. The receptors were gathered from a human donor who had recovered from COVID-19.

Many counts were recorded for this clone. The chain employs TRBV5-4 and TRBJ1-1, with D unresolved. The V end was cut by 0 bases, the J end by 3 bases, with 6 bases between. This CDR3 has 13 residues. Per the germline V gene, CDR1 is SGHNT and CDR2 is YYREEE (reference sequence). The DNA for the CDR3 is TGTGCCAGCAGCTTGGGGATGGACACTGAAGCTTTCTTT. Residues: CASSLGMDTEAFF.

This clone appeared once. The gene calls are TRBV5-1 and TRBJ2-3, with 10 bases matching TRBD1. CDR1 is SGHRS, CDR2 YFSETQ, per germline. V was clipped by 3 bases and J by 3 bases; unmatched bases: 7. This CDR3 has 16 amino acids. The chain's CDR3 is CASSWGPGQGTDTQYF. As DNA, the CDR3 is TGCGCCAGCAGCTGGGGCCCGGGACAGGGGACAGATACGCAGTATTTT.

The gene calls are TRBV20-1 and TRBJ2-5, with no clear D. The ends were cut back, 3 bases at V and 4 bases at J, with 6 bases in the middle. This CDR3 region has 11 residues. Per germline, CDR1 DFQATT and CDR2 SNEGSKA (reference sequence). CDR3 bases: TGCAGTGCTAGTCTGCGAGAGACCCAGTACTTC. Its protein product is CSASLRETQYF.

This rearrangement joins TRBV5-1 to TRBJ2-7; 9 bases match TRBD1. Trimming removed 1 base from V and 2 bases from J; junction bases left unmatched: 7. This CDR3 region has 16 residues. Per the germline V gene, CDR1 is SGHRS and CDR2 is YFSETQ. The CDR3 DNA reads TGCGCCAGCAGCTTGACATGGGACAGGGCAGCCTACGAGCAGTACTTC. It specifies CASSLTWDRAAYEQYF.

The table lists this clone with a few counts. V usage is TRBV19 and J usage is TRBJ1-4, with D tentatively TRBD1 (6 bases). Germline-derived CDR1 and CDR2 are LNHDA and SQIVND (reference sequence). Trimming removed 4 bases at V and 8 bases at J, with 17 bases between. The CDR3 runs 15 residues. The CDR3 coding sequence is TGTGCCAGTAGTAGGTTACAGGGATCGAGAGAAAAACTGTTTTTT. Amino acids: CASSRLQGSREKLFF.

This chain links TRBV6-2 or TRBV6-3 with TRBJ2-7, with 7 positions matching TRBD1. V shed 2 bases and J 2 bases; nucleotides not matched to a gene: 6. CDR3 size: 15 residues. The germline V gene has CDR1 MNHEY and CDR2 SVGEGT. CDR3 loop: CASSYATGITYEQYF. Written as DNA, the CDR3 is TGTGCCAGCAGTTACGCGACAGGGATCACCTACGAGCAGTACTTC.

V usage is TRBV9 and J usage is TRBJ1-1; D perhaps matches TRBD1 (5 bases). There are 16 residues in the CDR3. The V end lost 0 bases, the J end lost 4 bases, and 16 bases lay between the germline ends. Germline loops: CDR1 SGDLS, CDR2 YYNGEE. The CDR3 DNA is TGTGCCAGCAGCGTAGCGGCAGGGAATCATGGCACTGAAGCTTTCTTT. This gives the protein CASSVAAGNHGTEAFF.